This TCR beta chain was recorded in a study of T-cell reconstitution after alpha-beta-depleted transplantation in children. Study observations and caveats: Where alpha-beta T cells came from about two months after transplant was reportedly several hundred expanded graft clones.

This clonotype was seen a handful of times. The target antigen is unknown. During its preparation, the TCRbeta library received unique molecular identifiers. TCRdb re-called the PCR reads with MiXCR, one entry per CDR3 protein. The data contain hundreds of thousands of distinct CDR3 sequences, 13% of them singletons. V lost 3 bases and J lost 3; bases outside the gene matches: 9. From germline, CDR1 is LNHDA and CDR2 SQIVND (reference sequence). This CDR3 has 16 residues. The starting material was PBMCs, mostly from graft donor cells, obtained 360 days after TCRalphabeta/CD19-depleted stem cell transplant. This receptor was taken from a male patient aged 10 to 17 who had a stem cell transplant for acute myeloid leukemia, so the T cells may come from the graft donor. This rearrangement joins TRBV19 to TRBJ2-7; 9 bases line up with TRBD1. CDR3: CASSIRWDRAFYEQYF. CDR3 nucleotide sequence: TGTGCCAGTAGTATCCGCTGGGACAGGGCCTTCTACGAGCAGTACTTC. Supplemented by reference TRBV19 and TRBJ2-7, the full variable domain reads DGGITQSPKYLFRKEGQNVTLSCEQNLNHDAMYWYRQDPGQGLRLIYYSQIVNDFQKGDIAEGYSVSREKKESFPLTVTSAQKNPTAFYLCASSIRWDRAFYEQYFGPGTRLTVT.